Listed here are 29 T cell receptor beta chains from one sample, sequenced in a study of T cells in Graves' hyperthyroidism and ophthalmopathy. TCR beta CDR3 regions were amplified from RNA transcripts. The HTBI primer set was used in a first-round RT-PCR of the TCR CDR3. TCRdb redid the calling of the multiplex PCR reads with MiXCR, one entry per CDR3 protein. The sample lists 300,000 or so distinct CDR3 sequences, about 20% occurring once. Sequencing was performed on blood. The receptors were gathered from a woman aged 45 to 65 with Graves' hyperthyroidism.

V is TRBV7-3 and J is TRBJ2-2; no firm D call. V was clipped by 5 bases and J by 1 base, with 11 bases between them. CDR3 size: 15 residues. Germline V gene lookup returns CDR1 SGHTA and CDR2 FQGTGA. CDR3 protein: CASSATGVNTGELFF. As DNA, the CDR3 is TGTGCCAGCAGCGCTACTGGTGTGAACACCGGGGAGCTGTTTTTT. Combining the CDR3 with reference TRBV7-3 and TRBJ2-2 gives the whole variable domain GAGVSQTPSNKVTEKGKYVELRCDPISGHTALYWYRQSLGQGPEFLIYFQGTGAADDSGLPNDRFFAVRPEGSVSTLKIQRTERGDSAVYLCASSATGVNTGELFFGEGSRLTVL.

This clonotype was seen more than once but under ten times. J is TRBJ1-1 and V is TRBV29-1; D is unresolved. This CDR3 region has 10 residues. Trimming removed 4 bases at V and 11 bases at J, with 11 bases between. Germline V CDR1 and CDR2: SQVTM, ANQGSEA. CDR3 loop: CSVVEGSAFF. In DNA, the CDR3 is TGCAGCGTTGTCGAAGGCAGCGCTTTCTTT.

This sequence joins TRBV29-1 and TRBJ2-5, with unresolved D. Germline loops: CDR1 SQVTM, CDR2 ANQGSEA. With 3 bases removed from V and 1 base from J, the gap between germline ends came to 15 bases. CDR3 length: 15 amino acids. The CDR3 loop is CSVDGFIDSQETQYF. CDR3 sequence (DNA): TGCAGCGTTGATGGGTTTATAGATAGCCAAGAGACCCAGTACTTC. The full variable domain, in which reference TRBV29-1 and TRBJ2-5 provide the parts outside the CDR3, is SAVISQKPSRDICQRGTSLTIQCQVDSQVTMMFWYRQQPGQSLTLIATANQGSEATYESGFVIDKFPISRPNLTFSTLTVSNMSPEDSSIYLCSVDGFIDSQETQYFGPGTRLLVL.

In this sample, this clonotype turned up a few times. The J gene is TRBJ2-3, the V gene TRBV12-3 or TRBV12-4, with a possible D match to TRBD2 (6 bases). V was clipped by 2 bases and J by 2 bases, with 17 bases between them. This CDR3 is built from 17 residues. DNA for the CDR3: TGTGCCAGCAGTTTATCCTACGGGGGAACAAACACAGATACGCAGTATTTT. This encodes CASSLSYGGTNTDTQYF.

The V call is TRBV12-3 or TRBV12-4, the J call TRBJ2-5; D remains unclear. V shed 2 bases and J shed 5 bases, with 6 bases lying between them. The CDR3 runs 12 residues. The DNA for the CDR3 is TGTGCCAGCAGTTTACCATGGGAGACCCAGTACTTC. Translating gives CASSLPWETQYF.

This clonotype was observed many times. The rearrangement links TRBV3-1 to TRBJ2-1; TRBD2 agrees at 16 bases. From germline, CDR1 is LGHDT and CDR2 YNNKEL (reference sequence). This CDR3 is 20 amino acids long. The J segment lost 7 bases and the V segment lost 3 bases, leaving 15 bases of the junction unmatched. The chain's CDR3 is CASSQAGLAGGPGVRNEQFF. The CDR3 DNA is TGTGCCAGCAGCCAGGCGGGACTAGCGGGGGGGCCCGGCGTTAGGAATGAGCAGTTCTTC.

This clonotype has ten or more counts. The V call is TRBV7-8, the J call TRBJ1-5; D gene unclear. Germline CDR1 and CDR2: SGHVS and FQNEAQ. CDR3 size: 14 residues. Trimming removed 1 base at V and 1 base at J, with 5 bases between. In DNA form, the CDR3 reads TGTGCCAGCAGCTTAGATTCGAGCAATCAGCCCCAGCATTTT. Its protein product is CASSLDSSNQPQHF.

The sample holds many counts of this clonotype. CDR3 loop: CASSLAYEEGDLYGYTQYF. The CDR3 DNA reads TGTGCCAGCAGTTTAGCGTACGAGGAAGGGGACCTTTATGGTTATACGCAGTATTTT. V and J are TRBV12-3 or TRBV12-4 and TRBJ2-3, with D possibly called TRBD1 or TRBD2 (5 bases each). The CDR3 spans 19 residues. Trimming removed 0 bases from V and 7 bases from J, with 26 bases in between.

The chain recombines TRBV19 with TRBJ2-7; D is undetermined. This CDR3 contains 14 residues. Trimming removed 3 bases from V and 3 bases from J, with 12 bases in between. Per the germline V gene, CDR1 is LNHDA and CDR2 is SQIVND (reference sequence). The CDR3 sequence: CASSIQDPGYEQYF. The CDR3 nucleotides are TGTGCCAGTAGTATCCAGGACCCAGGCTACGAGCAGTACTTC.

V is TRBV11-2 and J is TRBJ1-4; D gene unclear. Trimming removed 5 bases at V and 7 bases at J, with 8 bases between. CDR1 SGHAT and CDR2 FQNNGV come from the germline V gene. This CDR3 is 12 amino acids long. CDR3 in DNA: TGTGCCAGCAGCCTAAGGATTGAAAAACTGTTTTTT. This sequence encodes CASSLRIEKLFF.

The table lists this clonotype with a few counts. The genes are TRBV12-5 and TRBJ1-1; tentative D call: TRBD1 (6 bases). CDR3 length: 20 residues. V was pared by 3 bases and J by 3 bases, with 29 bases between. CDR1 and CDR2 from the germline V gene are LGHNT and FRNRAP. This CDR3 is CASGFIVWTVELVRDTEAFF. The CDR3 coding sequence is TGTGCTAGTGGTTTTATAGTTTGGACAGTAGAACTTGTAAGGGACACTGAAGCTTTCTTT.

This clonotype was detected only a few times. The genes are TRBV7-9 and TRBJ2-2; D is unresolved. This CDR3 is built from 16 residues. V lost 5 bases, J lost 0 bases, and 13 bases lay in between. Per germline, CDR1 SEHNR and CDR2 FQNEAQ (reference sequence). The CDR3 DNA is TGTGCCAGCAGCCCCCGGACGCACGCGAACACCGGGGAGCTGTTTTTT. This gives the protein CASSPRTHANTGELFF.

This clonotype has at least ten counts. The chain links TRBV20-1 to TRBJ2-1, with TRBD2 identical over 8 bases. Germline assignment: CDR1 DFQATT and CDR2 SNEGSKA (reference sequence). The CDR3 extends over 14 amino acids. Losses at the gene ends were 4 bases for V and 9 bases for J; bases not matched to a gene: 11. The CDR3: CSATFGFSGVEQFF. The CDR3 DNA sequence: TGCAGTGCTACCTTCGGTTTTAGCGGGGTTGAGCAGTTCTTC.

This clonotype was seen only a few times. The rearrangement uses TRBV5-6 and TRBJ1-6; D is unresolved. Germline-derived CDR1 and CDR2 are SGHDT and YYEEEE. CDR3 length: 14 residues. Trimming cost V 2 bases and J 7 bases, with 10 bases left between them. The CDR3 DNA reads TGTGCCAGCAGCTTTGGTTTGGGGAATTCACCCCTCCACTTT. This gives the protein CASSFGLGNSPLHF.

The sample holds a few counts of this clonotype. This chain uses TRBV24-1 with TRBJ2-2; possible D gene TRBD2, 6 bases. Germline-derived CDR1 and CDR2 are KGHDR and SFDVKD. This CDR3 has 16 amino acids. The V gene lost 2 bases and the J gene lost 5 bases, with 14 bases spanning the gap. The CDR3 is CATSDSPGVSTGELFF. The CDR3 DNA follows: TGTGCCACCAGTGATTCGCCGGGAGTTTCTACCGGGGAGCTGTTTTTT.

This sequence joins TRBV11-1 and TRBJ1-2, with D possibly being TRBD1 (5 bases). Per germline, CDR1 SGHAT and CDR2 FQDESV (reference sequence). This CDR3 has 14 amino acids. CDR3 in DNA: TGTGTTAGCACCCCTCTCGGGGCGGGCTATGGCTACACCTTC. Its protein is CVSTPLGAGYGYTF. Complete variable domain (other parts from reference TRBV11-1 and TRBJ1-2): EAEVAQSPRYKITEKSQAVAFWCDPISGHATLYWYRQILGQGPELLVQFQDESVVDDSQLPKDRFSAERLKGVDSTLKIQPAELGDSAMYLCVSTPLGAGYGYTFGSGTRLTVV.

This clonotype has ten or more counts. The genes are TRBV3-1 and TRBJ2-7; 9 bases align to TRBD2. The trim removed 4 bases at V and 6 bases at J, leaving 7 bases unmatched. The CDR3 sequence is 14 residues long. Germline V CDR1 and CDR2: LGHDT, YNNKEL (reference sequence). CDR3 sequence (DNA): TGTGCCAGCAGCCCCGACCTACTAGCGGGCGAGCAGTACTTC. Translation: CASSPDLLAGEQYF.

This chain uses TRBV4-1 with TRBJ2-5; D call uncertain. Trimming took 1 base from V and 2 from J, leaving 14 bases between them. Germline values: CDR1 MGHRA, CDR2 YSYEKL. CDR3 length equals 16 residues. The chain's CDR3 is CASSQVRTRGQETQYF. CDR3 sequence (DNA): TGCGCCAGCAGCCAAGTGAGAACCCGAGGTCAAGAGACCCAGTACTTC.

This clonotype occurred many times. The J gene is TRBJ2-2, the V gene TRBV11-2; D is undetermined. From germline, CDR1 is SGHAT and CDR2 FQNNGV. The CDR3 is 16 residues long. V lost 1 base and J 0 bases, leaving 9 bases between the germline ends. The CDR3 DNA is TGTGCCAGCAGCTTAGCTGCATCTGCGAACACCGGGGAGCTGTTTTTT. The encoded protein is CASSLAASANTGELFF.

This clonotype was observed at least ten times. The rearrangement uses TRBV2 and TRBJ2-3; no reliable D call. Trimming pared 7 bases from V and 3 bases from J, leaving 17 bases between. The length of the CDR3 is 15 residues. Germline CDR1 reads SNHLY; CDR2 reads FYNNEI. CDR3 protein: CASNRLVGGTDTQYF. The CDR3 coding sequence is TGTGCCAGCAACCGTCTAGTAGGCGGAACAGATACGCAGTATTTT.

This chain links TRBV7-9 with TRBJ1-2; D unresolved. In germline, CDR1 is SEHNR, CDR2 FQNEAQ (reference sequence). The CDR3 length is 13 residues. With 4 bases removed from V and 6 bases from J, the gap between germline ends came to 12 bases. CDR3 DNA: TGTGCCAGCAGCTCGTCACCGAGGGATGGCTACACCTTC. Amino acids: CASSSSPRDGYTF. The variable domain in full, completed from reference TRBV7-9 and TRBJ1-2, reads DTGVSQNPRHKITKRGQNVTFRCDPISEHNRLYWYRQTLGQGPEFLTYFQNEAQLEKSRLLSDRFSAERPKGSFSTLEIQRTEQGDSAMYLCASSSSPRDGYTFGSGTRLTVV.

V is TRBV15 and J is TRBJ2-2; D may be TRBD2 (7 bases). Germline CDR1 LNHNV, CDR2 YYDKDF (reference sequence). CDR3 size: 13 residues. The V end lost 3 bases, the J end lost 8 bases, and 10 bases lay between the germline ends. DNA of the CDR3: TGTGCCACCAGCAGCGGGGGGCTAGGGGAGCTGTTTTTT. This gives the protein CATSSGGLGELFF.

CDR3 DNA sequence: TGTGCCAGCTCATTAGAGACAGGCTCCTCTGGAAACACCATATATTTT. Its protein product is CASSLETGSSGNTIYF. This chain joins TRBV18 and TRBJ1-3, with D maybe TRBD1 (6 bases). CDR3 length equals 16 residues. Germline CDR1 is KGHSH and CDR2 is LQKENI. V lost 5 bases and J 0 bases, leaving 14 bases between the germline ends. The full variable domain, rest sourced from reference TRBV18 and TRBJ1-3, is NAGVMQNPRHLVRRRGQEARLRCSPMKGHSHVYWYRQLPEEGLKFMVYLQKENIIDESGMPKERFSAEFPKEGPSILRIQQVVRGDSAAYFCASSLETGSSGNTIYFGEGSWLTVV.

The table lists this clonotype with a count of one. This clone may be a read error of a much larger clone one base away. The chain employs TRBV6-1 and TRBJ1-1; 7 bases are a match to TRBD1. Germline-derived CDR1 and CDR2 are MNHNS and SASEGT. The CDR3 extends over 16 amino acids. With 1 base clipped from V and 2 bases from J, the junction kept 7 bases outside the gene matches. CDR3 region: CASSEVVRQGNTEAFF. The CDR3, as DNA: TGTGCCAGCAGTGAAGTAGTGAGACAGGGCAACACTGAAGCTTTCTTT.

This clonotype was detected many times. CDR3 protein: CASSSWDRVNEQFF. The CDR3 DNA sequence: TGTGCCAGCAGCTCCTGGGACAGGGTAAATGAGCAGTTCTTC. The rearrangement links TRBV11-1 to TRBJ2-1; 9 bases fit TRBD1. Losses at the gene ends were 4 bases for V and 7 bases for J; bases not matched to a gene: 5. The CDR3 contains 14 residues. The germline V gene has CDR1 SGHAT and CDR2 FQDESV (reference sequence).

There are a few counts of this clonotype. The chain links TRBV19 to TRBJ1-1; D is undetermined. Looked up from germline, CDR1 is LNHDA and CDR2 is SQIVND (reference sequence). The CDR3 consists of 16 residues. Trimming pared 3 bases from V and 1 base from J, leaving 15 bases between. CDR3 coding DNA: TGTGCCAGTAGTATTTACTCGGCAGGAACGAACACTGAAGCTTTCTTT. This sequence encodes CASSIYSAGTNTEAFF.

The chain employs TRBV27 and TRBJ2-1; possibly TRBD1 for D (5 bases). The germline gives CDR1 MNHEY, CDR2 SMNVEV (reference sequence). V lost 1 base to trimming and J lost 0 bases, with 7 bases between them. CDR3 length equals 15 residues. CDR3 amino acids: CASSLLGASYNEQFF. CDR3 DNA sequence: TGTGCCAGCAGTTTATTAGGGGCCTCCTACAATGAGCAGTTCTTC.

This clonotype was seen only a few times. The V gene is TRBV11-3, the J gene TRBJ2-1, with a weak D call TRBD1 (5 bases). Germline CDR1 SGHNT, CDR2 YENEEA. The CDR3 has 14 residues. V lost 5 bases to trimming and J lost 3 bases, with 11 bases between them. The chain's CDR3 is CASSPLGLYNEQFF. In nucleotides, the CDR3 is TGTGCCAGCAGCCCCCTGGGGCTCTACAATGAGCAGTTCTTC.

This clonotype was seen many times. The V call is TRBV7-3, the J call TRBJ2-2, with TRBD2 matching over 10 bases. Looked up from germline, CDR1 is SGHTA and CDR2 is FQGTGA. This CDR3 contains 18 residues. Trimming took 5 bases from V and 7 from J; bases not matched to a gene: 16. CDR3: CASSPQPLAGAVGGELFF. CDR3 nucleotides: TGTGCCAGCAGCCCCCAACCTCTAGCGGGAGCGGTCGGCGGGGAGCTGTTTTTT.